A selection of T cell receptor beta chains follows, all from one sample in a study of blood T cell repertoires in COVID-19. Sequencing used immunoSEQ multiplex PCR; TCRdb keeps in-frame clones, though not all of them. The profile shows some 100,000 clones, around four fifths of them singletons. The sequencing input was peripheral blood. These receptor sequences come from a woman in her seventies with acute or convalescent COVID-19. Both conserved end residues are part of each CDR3. A D gene is named only where the DNA matches it firmly. Expanded clones are given a class, and other clones once, few, many or no size at all.

D | J | V | size | CDR3 | DNA
TRBD1 | TRBJ2-4 | TRBV6-1 | once | CASSDHGQVPNIQYF | TGTGCCAGCAGTGATCACGGACAGGTCCCAAACATTCAGTACTTC
TRBD2 | TRBJ2-5 | TRBV6-6 | - | CASSLRGSGGPMGTQYF | TGTGCCAGCAGTCTCCGGGGTAGCGGGGGGCCTATGGGGACCCAGTACTTC
- | TRBJ2-2 | TRBV7-3 | - | CASSPTGGEGELFF | TGTGCCAGCAGCCCAACCGGGGGTGAGGGGGAGCTGTTTTTT
- | TRBJ1-1 | TRBV5-1 | - | CASSLLQGNTEAFF | TGCGCCAGCAGCTTGCTACAGGGGAACACTGAAGCTTTCTTT
- | TRBJ1-1 | TRBV9 | - | CASSVGLSNTEAFF | TGTGCCAGCAGCGTAGGACTTTCGAACACTGAAGCTTTCTTT
TRBD2 | TRBJ2-1 | TRBV19 | - | CASSLRRGGNNEQFF | TGTGCCAGTAGTTTAAGACGGGGGGGGAACAATGAGCAGTTCTTC
- | TRBJ1-5 | TRBV6-5 | - | CASSHAEDNQPQHF | TGTGCCAGCAGTCACGCCGAGGACAATCAGCCCCAGCATTTT
- | TRBJ1-6 | TRBV19 | - | CASSLAPRGLSPLHF | TGTGCCAGTTCATTGGCCCCCCGAGGGCTATCACCCCTCCACTTT
- | TRBJ2-5 | TRBV27 | - | CASSRGTAPVETQYF | TGTGCCAGCAGTCGGGGGACAGCCCCGGTGGAGACCCAGTACTTC
TRBD2 | TRBJ2-1 | TRBV11-3 | - | CASSSGLAGTYNEQFF | TGTGCCAGCAGCTCCGGACTAGCAGGCACCTACAATGAGCAGTTCTTC
- | TRBJ1-3 | TRBV28 | - | CASSFISGNTIYF | TGTGCCAGCAGTTTTATCTCTGGAAACACCATATATTTT
- | TRBJ2-3 | TRBV30 | once | CAWTVQGGPQYF | TGTGCCTGGACGGTTCAAGGAGGTCCGCAGTATTTT
- | TRBJ1-4 | TRBV7-8 | few | CASSKTGSTNEKLFF | TGTGCCAGCAGCAAAACGGGTTCGACTAATGAAAAACTGTTTTTT
TRBD1 | TRBJ2-2 | TRBV7-3 | - | CASSFGTGSGGELFF | TGTGCCAGCAGCTTCGGGACAGGGTCTGGCGGGGAGCTGTTTTTT
- | TRBJ2-5 | TRBV5-1 | - | CASSPGQSETQYF | TGCGCCAGCAGCCCGGGACAATCAGAGACCCAGTACTTC
TRBD2 | TRBJ2-5 | TRBV5-4 | - | CASSLERGGVKETQYF | TGTGCCAGCAGCTTGGAGCGGGGGGGCGTTAAGGAGACCCAGTACTTC
- | TRBJ1-3 | TRBV11-2 | - | CASSFQAASGNTIYF | TGTGCCAGCAGCTTCCAGGCCGCCTCTGGAAACACCATATATTTT
TRBD2 | TRBJ2-7 | TRBV12-5 | - | CASGPSGGGYEQYF | TGTGCTAGCGGACCTAGCGGGGGTGGGTACGAGCAGTACTTC
- | TRBJ1-3 | TRBV19 | once | CASSTRDRGNTIYF | TGTGCCAGTAGTACCCGTGACAGGGGAAACACCATATATTTT
TRBD2 | TRBJ2-1 | TRBV18 | - | CASSPTSGVTGEQFF | TGTGCCAGCTCACCTACTAGCGGGGTTACGGGTGAGCAGTTCTTC
- | TRBJ1-1 | TRBV29-1 | - | CSVANRENTEAFF | TGCAGCGTTGCCAACAGGGAGAACACTGAAGCTTTCTTT
TRBD1 | TRBJ2-2 | TRBV7-9 | - | CASSDGQGPTGELFF | TGTGCCAGCAGCGATGGACAGGGGCCCACCGGGGAGCTGTTTTTT
TRBD1 | TRBJ1-2 | TRBV5-1 | - | CASSPDRGYGYTF | TGCGCCAGCAGCCCTGACAGGGGTTATGGCTACACCTTC
TRBD1 | TRBJ2-5 | TRBV12-3/TRBV12-4 | - | CASSLGDREVQYF | TGTGCCAGCAGTTTAGGGGACAGGGAAGTGCAGTACTTC
TRBD1 | TRBJ2-2 | TRBV5-1 | - | CAGRQGLNTGELFF | TGCGCCGGCAGACAGGGTTTGAACACCGGGGAGCTGTTTTTT
TRBD1 | TRBJ2-7 | TRBV18 | - | CASSPLNSGTGGFYEQYF | TGTGCCAGCTCACCACTTAATAGCGGGACAGGGGGATTCTACGAGCAGTACTTC
- | TRBJ2-3 | TRBV3-1/TRBV3-2 | - | CASSQGQYGGTDTQYF | TGTGCCAGCAGCCAAGGCCAGTACGGAGGCACAGATACGCAGTATTTT
- | TRBJ2-1 | TRBV11-2 | - | CASSLSRGPGNEQFF | TGTGCCAGCAGCTTAAGCAGGGGCCCTGGTAATGAGCAGTTCTTC
TRBD1 | TRBJ1-1 | TRBV14 | - | CASSQKDRGNTEAFF | TGTGCCAGCAGCCAAAAGGACAGGGGGAACACTGAAGCTTTCTTT